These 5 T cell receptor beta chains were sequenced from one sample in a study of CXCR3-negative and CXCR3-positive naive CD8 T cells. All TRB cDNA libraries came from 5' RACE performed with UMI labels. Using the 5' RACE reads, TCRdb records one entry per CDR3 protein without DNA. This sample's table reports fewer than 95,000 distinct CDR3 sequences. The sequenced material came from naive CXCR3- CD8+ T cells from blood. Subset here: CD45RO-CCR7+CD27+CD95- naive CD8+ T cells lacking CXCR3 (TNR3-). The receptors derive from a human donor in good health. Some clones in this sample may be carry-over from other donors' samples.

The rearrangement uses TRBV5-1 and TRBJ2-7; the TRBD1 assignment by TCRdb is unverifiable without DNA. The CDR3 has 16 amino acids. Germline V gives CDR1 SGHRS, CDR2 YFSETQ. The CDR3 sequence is CASSLTGSVIRSEQYF.

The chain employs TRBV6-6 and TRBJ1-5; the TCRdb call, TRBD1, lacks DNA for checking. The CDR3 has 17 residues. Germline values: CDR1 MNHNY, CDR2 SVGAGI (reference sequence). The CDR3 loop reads CASSYSLDRDVDQPQHF.

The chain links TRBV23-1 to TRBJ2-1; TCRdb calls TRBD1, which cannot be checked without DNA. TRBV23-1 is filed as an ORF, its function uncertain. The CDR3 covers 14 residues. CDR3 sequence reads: CASLIGGSSWEQFF.

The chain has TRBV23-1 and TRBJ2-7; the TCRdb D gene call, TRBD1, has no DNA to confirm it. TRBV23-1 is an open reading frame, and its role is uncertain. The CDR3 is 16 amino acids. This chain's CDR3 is CASSPRGSGGSYEQYF.

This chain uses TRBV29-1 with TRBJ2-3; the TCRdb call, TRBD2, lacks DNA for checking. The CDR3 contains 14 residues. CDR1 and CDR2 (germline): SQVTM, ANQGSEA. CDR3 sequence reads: CSAGGGSGSDTQYF.